The clone carrying this T cell receptor beta chain occurred a few times. These data are taken from a study of type 1 regulatory T cells. Study as a whole: T-allo10 is an in vitro-generated, Tr1-enriched CD4 T cell product specific for alloantigen.

The CDR3 is 13 amino acids. The V gene's germline CDR1 is MRHNA and CDR2 SNTAGT. V lost 8 bases, J lost 10 bases, and 3 bases stayed unmatched. MiXCR, applied by TCRdb to the reads, yields one record per CDR3 protein. The sample yields approximately 100,000 distinct CDR3 sequences, about 28% seen once. The clonotype originates from a human donor in good health. J is TRBJ2-1 and V is TRBV6-4, with TRBD2 matching over 15 bases. The sample taken for sequencing was CD4+ T cells, either the whole sample or a sorted fraction (not recorded which). CDR3 amino acids: CASRGLAGGEQFF. CDR3 bases: TGTGCCAGCCGGGGACTAGCGGGAGGCGAGCAGTTCTTC.